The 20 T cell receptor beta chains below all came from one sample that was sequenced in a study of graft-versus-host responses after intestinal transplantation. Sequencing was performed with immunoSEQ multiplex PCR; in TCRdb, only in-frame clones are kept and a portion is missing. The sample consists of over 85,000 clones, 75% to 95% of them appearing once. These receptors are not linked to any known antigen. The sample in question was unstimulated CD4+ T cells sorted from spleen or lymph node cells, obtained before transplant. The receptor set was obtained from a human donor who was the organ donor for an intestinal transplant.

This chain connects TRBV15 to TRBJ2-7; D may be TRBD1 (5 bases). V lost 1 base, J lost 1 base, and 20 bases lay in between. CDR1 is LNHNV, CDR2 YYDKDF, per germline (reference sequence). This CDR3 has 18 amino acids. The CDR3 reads CATSRGAFAAGHSYEQYF. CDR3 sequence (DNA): TGTGCCACCAGCAGAGGAGCCTTTGCGGCAGGGCATTCCTACGAGCAGTACTTC.

Written as DNA, the CDR3 is TGCGCCAGCAGCTTGGTCGGGGGAGTCCCCGGGGAGCTGTTTTTT. Translation: CASSLVGGVPGELFF. V and J are TRBV5-1 and TRBJ2-2, with D tentatively TRBD2 (6 bases). Trimming cost V 0 bases and J 6 bases, with 12 bases left between them. CDR1 is SGHRS and CDR2 is YFSETQ in the germline V gene. This CDR3 contains 15 residues.

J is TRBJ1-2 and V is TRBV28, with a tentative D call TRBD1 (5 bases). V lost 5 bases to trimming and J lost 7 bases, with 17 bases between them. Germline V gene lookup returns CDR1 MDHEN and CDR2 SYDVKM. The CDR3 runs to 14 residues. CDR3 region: CASSLSGGLVGYTF. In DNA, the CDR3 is TGTGCCAGCAGTCTCTCCGGGGGGTTGGTTGGCTACACCTTC.

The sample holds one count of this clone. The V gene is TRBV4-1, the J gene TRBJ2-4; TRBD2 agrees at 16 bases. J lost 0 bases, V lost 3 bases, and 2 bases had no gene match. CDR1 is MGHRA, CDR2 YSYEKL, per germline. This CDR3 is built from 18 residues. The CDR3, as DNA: TGCGCCAGCAGCCAGGGACTAGCGGGGGGGATAGCCAAAAACATTCAGTACTTC. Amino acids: CASSQGLAGGIAKNIQYF.

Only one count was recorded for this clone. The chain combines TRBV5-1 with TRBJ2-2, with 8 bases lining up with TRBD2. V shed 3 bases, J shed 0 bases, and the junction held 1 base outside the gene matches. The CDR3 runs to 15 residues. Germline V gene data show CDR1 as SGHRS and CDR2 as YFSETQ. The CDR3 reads CASSSGGANTGELFF. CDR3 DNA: TGCGCCAGCAGCTCCGGGGGGGCGAACACCGGGGAGCTGTTTTTT.

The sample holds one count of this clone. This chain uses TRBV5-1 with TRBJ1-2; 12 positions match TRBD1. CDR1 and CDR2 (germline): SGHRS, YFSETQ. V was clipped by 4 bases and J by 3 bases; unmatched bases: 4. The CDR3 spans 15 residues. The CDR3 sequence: CASSKGQGAYYGYTF. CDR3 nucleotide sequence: TGCGCCAGCAGCAAGGGACAGGGGGCGTACTATGGCTACACCTTC.

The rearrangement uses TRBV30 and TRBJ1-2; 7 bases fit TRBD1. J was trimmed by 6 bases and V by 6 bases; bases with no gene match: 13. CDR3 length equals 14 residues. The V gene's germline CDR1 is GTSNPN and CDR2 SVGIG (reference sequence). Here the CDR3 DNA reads TGTGCCTGTATCCTTGGACAGGCGAGGCATGGCTACACCTTC. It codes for CACILGQARHGYTF.

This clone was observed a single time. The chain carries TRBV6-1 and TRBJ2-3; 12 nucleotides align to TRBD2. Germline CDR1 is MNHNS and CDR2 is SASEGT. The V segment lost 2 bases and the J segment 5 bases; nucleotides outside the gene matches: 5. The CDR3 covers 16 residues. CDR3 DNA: TGTGCCAGCAGTGAACCTAGCGGGGGGGCTGTAGATACGCAGTATTTT. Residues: CASSEPSGGAVDTQYF.

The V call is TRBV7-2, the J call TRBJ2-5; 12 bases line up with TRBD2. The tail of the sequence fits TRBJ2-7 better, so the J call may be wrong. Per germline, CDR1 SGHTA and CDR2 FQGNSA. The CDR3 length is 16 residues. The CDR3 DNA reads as TGTGCCAGCAGCCGTCTAGCGGGAGGGGGGTGGTACGAGCAGTACTTC. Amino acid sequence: CASSRLAGGGWYEQYF.

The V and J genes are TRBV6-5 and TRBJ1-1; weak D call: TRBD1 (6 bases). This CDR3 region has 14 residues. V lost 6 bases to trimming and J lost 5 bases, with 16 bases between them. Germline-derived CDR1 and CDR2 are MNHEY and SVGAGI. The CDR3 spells CASRSAGAWTEAFF. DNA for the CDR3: TGTGCCAGCAGGTCGGCAGGGGCGTGGACTGAAGCTTTCTTT.

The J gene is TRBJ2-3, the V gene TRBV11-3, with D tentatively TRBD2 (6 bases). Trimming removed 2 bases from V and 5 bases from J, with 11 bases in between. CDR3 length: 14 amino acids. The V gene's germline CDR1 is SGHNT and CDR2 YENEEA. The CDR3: CASSLQGRRDTQYF. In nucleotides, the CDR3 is TGTGCCAGCAGCTTACAAGGGAGGCGAGATACGCAGTATTTT.

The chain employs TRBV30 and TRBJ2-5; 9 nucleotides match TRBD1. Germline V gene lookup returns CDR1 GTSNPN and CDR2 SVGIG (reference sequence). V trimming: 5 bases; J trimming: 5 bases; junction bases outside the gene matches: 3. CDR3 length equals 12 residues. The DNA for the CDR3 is TGTGCCTGGGGGACAGGGAAGGAGACCCAGTACTTC. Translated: CAWGTGKETQYF.

In DNA form, the CDR3 reads TGTGCCAGCAGCTTAGATCGTCTAGCGAGCACAGATACGCAGTATTTT. This encodes CASSLDRLASTDTQYF. The rearrangement uses TRBV7-2 and TRBJ2-3; tentatively, D is TRBD2 (6 bases). V was trimmed by 1 base and J by 0 bases, leaving 11 bases between them. Germline assignment: CDR1 SGHTA and CDR2 FQGNSA. This CDR3 contains 16 residues.

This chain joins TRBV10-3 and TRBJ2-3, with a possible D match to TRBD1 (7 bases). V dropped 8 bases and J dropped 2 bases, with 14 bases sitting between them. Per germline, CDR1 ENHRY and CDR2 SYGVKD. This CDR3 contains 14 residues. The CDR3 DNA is TGTGCCATCGGAGGGGGCGCCCACACAGATACGCAGTATTTT. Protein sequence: CAIGGGAHTDTQYF.

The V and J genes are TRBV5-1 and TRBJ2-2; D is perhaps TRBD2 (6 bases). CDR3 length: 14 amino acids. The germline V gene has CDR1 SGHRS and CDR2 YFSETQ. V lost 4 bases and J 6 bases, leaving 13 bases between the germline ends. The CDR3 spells CASSGKGGPGELFF. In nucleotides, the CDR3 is TGCGCCAGCAGCGGGAAGGGAGGCCCCGGGGAGCTGTTTTTT.

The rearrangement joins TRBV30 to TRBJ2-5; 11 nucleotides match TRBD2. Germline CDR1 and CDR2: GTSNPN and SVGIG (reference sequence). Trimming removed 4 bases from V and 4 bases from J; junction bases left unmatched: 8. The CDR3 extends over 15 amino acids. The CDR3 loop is CAWKFSGGARETQYF. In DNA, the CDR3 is TGTGCCTGGAAATTTAGCGGGGGGGCCCGAGAGACCCAGTACTTC. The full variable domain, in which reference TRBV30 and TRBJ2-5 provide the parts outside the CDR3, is SQTIHQWPATLVQPVGSPLSLECTVEGTSNPNLYWYRQAAGRGLQLLFYSVGIGQISSEVPQNLSASRPQDRQFILSSKKLLLSDSGFYLCAWKFSGGARETQYFGPGTRLLVL.

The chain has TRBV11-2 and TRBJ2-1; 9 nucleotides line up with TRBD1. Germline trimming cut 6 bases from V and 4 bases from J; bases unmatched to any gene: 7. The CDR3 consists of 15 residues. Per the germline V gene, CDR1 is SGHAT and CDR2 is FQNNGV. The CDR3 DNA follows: TGTGCCAGCAGACTTCCCGGGACAGGGTACAATGAGCAGTTCTTC. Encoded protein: CASRLPGTGYNEQFF.

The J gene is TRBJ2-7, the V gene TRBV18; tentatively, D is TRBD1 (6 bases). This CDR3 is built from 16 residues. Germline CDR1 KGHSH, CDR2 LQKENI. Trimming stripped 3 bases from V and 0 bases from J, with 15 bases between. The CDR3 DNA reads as TGTGCCAGCTCACCGTTATTGACAGGCGCCTCCTACGAGCAGTACTTC. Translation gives CASSPLLTGASYEQYF. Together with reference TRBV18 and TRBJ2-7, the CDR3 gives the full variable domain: NAGVMQNPRHLVRRRGQEARLRCSPMKGHSHVYWYRQLPEEGLKFMVYLQKENIIDESGMPKERFSAEFPKEGPSILRIQQVVRGDSAAYFCASSPLLTGASYEQYFGPGTRLTVT.

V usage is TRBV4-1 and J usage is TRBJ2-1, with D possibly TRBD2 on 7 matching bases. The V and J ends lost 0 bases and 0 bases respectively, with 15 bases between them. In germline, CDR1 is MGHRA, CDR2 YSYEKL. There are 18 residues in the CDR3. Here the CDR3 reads CASSQDGGGASSYNEQFF. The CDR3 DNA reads TGCGCCAGCAGCCAAGATGGGGGGGGCGCGAGCTCCTACAATGAGCAGTTCTTC.

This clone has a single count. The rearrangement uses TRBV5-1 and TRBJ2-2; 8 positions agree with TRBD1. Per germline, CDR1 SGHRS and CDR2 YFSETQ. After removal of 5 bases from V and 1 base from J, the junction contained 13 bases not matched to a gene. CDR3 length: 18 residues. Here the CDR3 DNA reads TGCGCCAGCAGGTGGGCGTTTACAGGGGGACAGAACACCGGGGAGCTGTTTTTT. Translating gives CASRWAFTGGQNTGELFF.